This T cell receptor (beta chain) was documented in a study of technical replicates of blood from a few donors. Assay: immunoSEQ multiplex PCR; the TCRdb copy retains only in-frame clones and omits some. The sample contains tens of thousands of clones, 80% to 95% of which appear only once. V trimming: 0 bases; J trimming: 2 bases; junction bases outside the gene matches: 1. Germline lookup yields CDR1 MRHNA and CDR2 SNTAGT. This CDR3 is built from 15 residues. This TCR was sampled from a human donor in good health. V is TRBV6-4 and J is TRBJ2-3; the match to TRBD2 covers 8 bases. The specimen sequenced was T cells isolated from PBMCs. In DNA, the CDR3 is TGTGCCAGCAGTGACTCTAGCGGGGCCACAGATACGCAGTATTTT. Translating gives CASSDSSGATDTQYF.